Listed here are 20 T cell receptor beta chains from one sample, sequenced in a study of T cells in Graves' hyperthyroidism and ophthalmopathy. The TCR beta CDR3 regions underwent amplification using RNA transcripts as the source. First-round RT-PCR with HTBI primers amplified the TCR CDR3 region. MiXCR, run by TCRdb on the multiplex PCR reads, gives a single entry per CDR3 protein. The sample comprises around 690,000 distinct CDR3 sequences, 17% of which are singletons, and about a sixth rests with the top ten. The sequencing input was blood. These receptor sequences come from a man aged 45 to 65 with Graves' hyperthyroidism.

This clonotype was seen at least ten times. The CDR3, as DNA: TGTGCCAGCAGGATCCGGGACTACAACACAGATACGCAGTATTTT. Protein: CASRIRDYNTDTQYF. The V call is TRBV2, the J call TRBJ2-3; 7 nucleotides agree with TRBD2. Losses at the gene ends were 6 bases for V and 2 bases for J; bases not matched to a gene: 8. The CDR3 is 15 amino acids. CDR1 is SNHLY, CDR2 FYNNEI, per germline.

At least ten counts were recorded for this clonotype. This chain connects TRBV2 to TRBJ1-1; D uncertain. CDR1 and CDR2 from the germline V gene are SNHLY and FYNNEI. V was cut by 8 bases and J by 5 bases, with 15 bases left in between. This CDR3 has 13 residues. DNA for the CDR3: TGTGCCAGCCTGCGGGAAGGGAAGACTGAAGCTTTCTTT. Translation gives CASLREGKTEAFF.

The rearrangement uses TRBV29-1 and TRBJ2-3, with a tentative D call TRBD2 (6 bases). The CDR3 contains 15 residues. V was cut by 5 bases and J by 1 base, with 16 bases left in between. Germline values: CDR1 SQVTM, CDR2 ANQGSEA. CDR3 sequence reads: CSVPNRESRTDTQYF. DNA for the CDR3: TGCAGCGTTCCTAACCGGGAGTCGCGCACAGATACGCAGTATTTT.

The V call is TRBV5-1, the J call TRBJ1-2, with 7 positions matching TRBD1. Germline CDR1 is SGHRS and CDR2 is YFSETQ. Trimming at V came to 2 bases and at J to 6 bases, leaving 4 bases not matched to a gene. The CDR3 runs to 13 residues. DNA of the CDR3: TGCGCCAGCAGCTTTGAAGGGGGCAATGGCTACACCTTC. This translates into CASSFEGGNGYTF.

The sample holds a few counts of this clonotype. The V and J genes are TRBV11-3 and TRBJ2-1; 10 positions agree with TRBD2. CDR3 size: 19 residues. Germline CDR1 is SGHNT and CDR2 is YENEEA. The V gene end was trimmed by 4 bases and the J gene end by 3 bases; junction bases not matched to a gene: 15. CDR3 DNA: TGTGCCAGCAGCTCAACGGGACGATTCACTAGCGGGATCTACAATGAGCAGTTCTTC. This codes for CASSSTGRFTSGIYNEQFF. Full variable domain (outside the CDR3, taken from reference TRBV11-3 and TRBJ2-1): EAGVVQSPRYKIIEKKQPVAFWCNPISGHNTLYWYLQNLGQGPELLIRYENEEAVDDSQLPKDRFSAERLKGVDSTLKIQPAELGDSAVYLCASSSTGRFTSGIYNEQFFGPGTRLTVL.

This clonotype was seen at least ten times. The rearrangement uses TRBV20-1 and TRBJ2-7; perhaps D is TRBD1 or TRBD2 (7 bases each). Germline V gene sequence: CDR1 DFQATT, CDR2 SNEGSKA (reference sequence). The CDR3 is 14 residues long. V was cut by 3 bases and J by 3 bases, with 15 bases left in between. DNA of the CDR3: TGCAGTGCTAGGACAGGGAGGGGGATCTACGAGCAGTACTTC. Translated: CSARTGRGIYEQYF.

In this sample, this clonotype turned up many times. The chain couples TRBV20-1 to TRBJ2-7; D gene uncertain. Germline V gives CDR1 DFQATT, CDR2 SNEGSKA (reference sequence). With 6 bases removed from V and 1 base from J, the gap between germline ends came to 13 bases. This CDR3 comprises 13 residues. The CDR3 here is CSAFLKTSYEQYF. The CDR3 coding sequence is TGCAGTGCCTTTCTCAAGACTTCCTACGAGCAGTACTTC.

The chain couples TRBV28 to TRBJ1-5; TRBD1 agrees at 7 bases. The germline V gene has CDR1 MDHEN and CDR2 SYDVKM. There are 18 residues in the CDR3. With V trimmed by 6 bases and J by 6 bases, 20 bases remained unmatched. The CDR3 DNA reads as TGTGCCAGCAGAGCTATCGCACAGGGGACCTACCCCTCTCAGCCCCAGCATTTT. This gives the protein CASRAIAQGTYPSQPQHF. Using reference TRBV28 and TRBJ1-5 for the parts outside the CDR3, the full variable domain is DVKVTQSSRYLVKRTGEKVFLECVQDMDHENMFWYRQDPGLGLRLIYFSYDVKMKEKGDIPEGYSVSREKKERFSLILESASTNQTSMYLCASRAIAQGTYPSQPQHFGDGTRLSIL.

V gene TRBV19 combines with J gene TRBJ1-2, with D uncertain. The CDR3 runs to 16 residues. The germline V gene encodes CDR1 LNHDA and CDR2 SQIVND (reference sequence). V lost 3 bases, J lost 0 bases, and 14 bases lay in between. CDR3 region: CASSMAGGLANYGYTF. The CDR3 bases are TGTGCCAGTAGTATGGCAGGCGGGCTAGCTAACTATGGCTACACCTTC.

The chain combines TRBV10-3 with TRBJ1-5; D is unclear. The V gene lost 2 bases and the J gene lost 1 base, with 0 bases spanning the gap. The CDR3 has 12 amino acids. Germline V gene lookup returns CDR1 ENHRY and CDR2 SYGVKD. The DNA for the CDR3 is TGTGCCATCAGTGAGAGCAATCAGCCCCAGCATTTT. Residues: CAISESNQPQHF.

The gene calls are TRBV29-1 and TRBJ2-1, with D uncertain. From germline, CDR1 is SQVTM and CDR2 ANQGSEA. CDR3 length: 10 residues. The ends were cut back, 4 bases at V and 7 bases at J, with 5 bases in the middle. The CDR3 here is CSVVVNEQFF. In DNA, the CDR3 is TGCAGCGTTGTCGTAAATGAGCAGTTCTTC.

This chain links TRBV19 with TRBJ1-5; D is possibly TRBD1 (5 bases). Germline CDR1 and CDR2: LNHDA and SQIVND (reference sequence). V gave up 4 bases and J gave up 4 bases, with 11 bases separating them. The CDR3 extends over 14 amino acids. CDR3 bases: TGTGCCAGTAGTACGAGACAGACTAATCAGCCCCAGCATTTT. Protein product: CASSTRQTNQPQHF.

The table lists this clonotype with many counts. The J gene is TRBJ2-7, the V gene TRBV20-1; 7 bases are shared with TRBD2. CDR3 length equals 12 residues. Trimming at V came to 2 bases and at J to 4 bases, leaving 2 bases not matched to a gene. Germline loops: CDR1 DFQATT, CDR2 SNEGSKA (reference sequence). CDR3 bases: TGCAGTGCTAGACTAGCGGCATACGAGCAGTACTTC. It translates to CSARLAAYEQYF.

In regard to this clonotype: This may come from a read error, since a much larger clone is one base off. Likely a read error: the CDR3 ends without its conserved phenylalanine or tryptophan. The V and J genes are TRBV9 and TRBJ2-5, with TRBD2 matching over 10 bases. The junction had 3 bases not matched to a gene; V was cut back by 0 bases and J by 4 bases. CDR1 and CDR2 (germline): SGDLS, YYNGEE. This CDR3 is 15 amino acids long. For the CDR3, the DNA is TGTGCCAGCAGCGTAGTGGCTAGCGGGAGAGAGACCCAGTACCTC. Translation: CASSVVASGRETQYL.

This clonotype was observed at least ten times. The rearrangement uses TRBV27 and TRBJ2-1; 10 bases are a match to TRBD1. Germline values: CDR1 MNHEY, CDR2 SMNVEV (reference sequence). After removal of 5 bases from V and 7 bases from J, the junction contained 8 bases not matched to a gene. The CDR3 is made up of 15 amino acids. The CDR3 bases are TGTGCCAGCAGTCCGGGACAGGGGTCAGGTAATGAGCAGTTCTTC. The encoded protein is CASSPGQGSGNEQFF.

This clonotype was found many times. The chain uses TRBV10-3 and TRBJ2-7, with 8 bases that match TRBD2. V lost 4 bases, J lost 5 bases, and 7 bases stayed unmatched. Germline V gives CDR1 ENHRY, CDR2 SYGVKD. The CDR3 length is 14 residues. CDR3 protein: CAISGAAGANEQYF. In DNA, the CDR3 is TGTGCCATCAGTGGAGCAGCGGGAGCAAACGAGCAGTACTTC.

In this sample, this clonotype turned up many times. The chain uses TRBV28 and TRBJ2-7; 10 bases map to TRBD1. The trim removed 1 base at V and 0 bases at J, leaving 6 bases unmatched. Germline V gene sequence: CDR1 MDHEN, CDR2 SYDVKM. The CDR3 length is 17 residues. CDR3 amino acids: CASSLLTGGLSSYEQYF. Written as DNA, the CDR3 is TGTGCCAGCAGTTTATTGACAGGGGGCTTGAGCTCCTACGAGCAGTACTTC.

This clonotype showed up just a few times. The chain joins TRBV3-1 to TRBJ1-2; possible D gene TRBD1, 6 bases. CDR1 and CDR2 (germline): LGHDT, YNNKEL (reference sequence). V was cut by 5 bases and J by 7 bases, with 14 bases left in between. The CDR3 contains 13 residues. CDR3 sequence reads: CASSYQGKRGYTF. CDR3 DNA sequence: TGTGCCAGCAGCTATCAGGGGAAGCGTGGCTACACCTTC.

This rearrangement joins TRBV29-1 to TRBJ2-2, with D tentatively TRBD2 (5 bases). This CDR3 spans 13 amino acids. The V end lost 5 bases, the J end lost 0 bases, and 7 bases lay between the germline ends. CDR1 SQVTM and CDR2 ANQGSEA come from the germline V gene. CDR3 DNA sequence: TGCAGCGTTCTCGGGGCGAACACCGGGGAGCTGTTTTTT. Amino acid sequence: CSVLGANTGELFF.

This clonotype was picked up many times. The rearrangement joins TRBV3-1 to TRBJ1-2; D is perhaps TRBD1 (6 bases). CDR1 and CDR2 from the germline V gene are LGHDT and YNNKEL (reference sequence). The CDR3 has 16 residues. The V gene lost 1 base and the J gene lost 0 bases, with 12 bases spanning the gap. CDR3 bases: TGTGCCAGCAGCCAAGGTCCAGGGGTTGCTAACTATGGCTACACCTTC. Its translation is CASSQGPGVANYGYTF.